The source of this T cell receptor (beta chain) is a study of cytomegalovirus exposure and HLA in healthy donors. Looked up from germline, CDR1 is LNHDA and CDR2 is SQIVND (reference sequence). The length of the CDR3 is 12 residues. V dropped 2 bases and J dropped 3 bases, with 5 bases sitting between them. With 60 Vbeta and 13 Jbeta primers, the PCR was carried out. Measured with immunoSEQ multiplex PCR; TCRdb has only the in-frame clones, and not every one. The table shows fewer than 200,000 clones, with over 75% occurring only once. In regard to this clone: This same CDR3 is encoded by further DNA sequences in the sample.

The TCR sequence derives from a human donor in good health. The sample was PBMCs. The chain has TRBV19 and TRBJ2-7; D call uncertain. CDR3 region: CASSIPGYEQYF. The CDR3 coding sequence is TGTGCCAGTAGTATACCGGGCTACGAGCAGTACTTC.